A selection of T cell receptor beta chains follows, all from one sample in a study of T cells in Graves' hyperthyroidism and ophthalmopathy. One entry per CDR3 protein, called by TCRdb with MiXCR from the multiplex PCR reads. This sample has about 570,000 distinct CDR3 sequences; approximately 15% occur once, and the top ten carry approximately 15%. What was sequenced was blood. The source is a woman between 40 and 55 years old with Graves' hyperthyroidism. Each CDR3 is given without its conserved first and last residue. Clone size appears in some rows only: once, few, many, or a class for an expanded clone.

many | TRBJ2-5 | TRBV28 | 14 | ASSSSPVLGQETQY
- | TRBJ2-1 | TRBV27 | 14 | ASSSFSGSPYNEQF
many | TRBJ2-7 | TRBV27 | 13 | ASSLLQGGTYEQY
many | TRBJ2-1 | TRBV5-1 | 13 | ASSLEGREDNEQF
many | TRBJ1-4 | TRBV5-1 | 14 | ASSLEGSATNEKLF
few | TRBJ2-1 | TRBV13 | 12 | ASGGLAGGNEQF
few | TRBJ2-2 | TRBV27 | 15 | ASRRAGSSMNTGELF
many | TRBJ2-7 | TRBV12-3/TRBV12-4 | 10 | ASSLEVYGQY
few | TRBJ2-5 | TRBV7-2 | 13 | ASSPEAGRQETQY
- | TRBJ2-7 | TRBV4-1 | 13 | ASSQDGGASYEQY
many | TRBJ2-4 | TRBV30 | 16 | AWSAGTSGNLAKNIQY
few | TRBJ1-1 | TRBV18 | 15 | ASSPPIVVQGNTEAF
many | TRBJ2-3 | TRBV27 | 12 | ASRAGGSTDTQY
few | TRBJ2-2 | TRBV24-1 | 10 | ATSSSTGELF
many | TRBJ2-1 | TRBV28 | 13 | ASRLSSGRYNEQF
- | TRBJ2-7 | TRBV19 | 13 | ASSKTSGFSYEQY
few | TRBJ2-5 | TRBV20-1 | 12 | SAASGGSQETQY
- | TRBJ1-5 | TRBV20-1 | 15 | SARVGRVGHSNQPQH
many | TRBJ1-1 | TRBV5-1 | 13 | ASSGTGQGNTEAF
- | TRBJ1-5 | TRBV11-2 | 10 | ASSLGAGLQH
few | TRBJ2-5 | TRBV7-3 | 13 | ASSLFGGGVETQY
few | TRBJ2-3 | TRBV6-5 | 12 | ASSYSDSTDTQY
many | TRBJ1-1 | TRBV29-1 | 14 | SVVGAVINPNTEAF
- | TRBJ2-5 | TRBV25-1 | 13 | ASSDSPSGAETQY
many | TRBJ1-1 | TRBV3-1 | 10 | ASSQVGTEAF
- | TRBJ1-2 | TRBV9 | 13 | ASSVGPGIGHGYT
many | TRBJ2-7 | TRBV5-1 | 14 | ASSLTGQLSVDEQY
few | TRBJ2-2 | TRBV25-1 | 13 | ASSEAHGWAGELF
many | TRBJ2-1 | TRBV28 | 10 | ATWGLVYEQF